These T cell receptor beta chains were read from a single sample in a study of beta chain features in type 1 diabetes. TCRdb's table, derived via immunoSEQ multiplex PCR, lists solely in-frame clones and lacks some. The sample lists around 320,000 clones, 14% seen once, with 6.7% in the top ten. Specimen: central memory CD4+ T cells from blood. The receptor source for this set is a man aged 25-40 years in good health. CDR3s include the opening cysteine and the closing phenylalanine or tryptophan. Each record gives: J gene, V gene, clone size, D gene, CDR3 DNA, CDR3 protein. D genes are given only for firm matches. Expanded clones get a size class; other rows say once, few or many, or leave the size out.

j_gene: TRBJ2-4; v_gene: TRBV28; abundance: many; d_gene: -; CDR3nt: TGTGCCAGCAGCCCCGGATCTCTAGCCAAAAACATTCAGTACTTC; CDR3aa: CASSPGSLAKNIQYF
j_gene: TRBJ2-7; v_gene: TRBV5-1; abundance: -; d_gene: -; CDR3nt: TGCGCCAGCAGCTTTCTAGCCCCCGCAGCCTCCTACGAGCAGTACTTC; CDR3aa: CASSFLAPAASYEQYF
j_gene: TRBJ2-3; v_gene: TRBV2; abundance: -; d_gene: -; CDR3nt: TGTGCCAGCAGTGAAGGACGGCAAGCAGATACGCAGTATTTT; CDR3aa: CASSEGRQADTQYF
j_gene: TRBJ1-4; v_gene: TRBV7-2; abundance: many; d_gene: TRBD1; CDR3nt: TGTGCCAGCAGCTACAACAGGGGGCTGAATGAAAAACTGTTTTTT; CDR3aa: CASSYNRGLNEKLFF
j_gene: TRBJ2-1; v_gene: TRBV6-5; abundance: -; d_gene: TRBD2; CDR3nt: TGTGCCAGCAGATCAGCGGGGGGGCCCCACAATGAGCAGTTCTTC; CDR3aa: CASRSAGGPHNEQFF
j_gene: TRBJ1-5; v_gene: TRBV5-5; abundance: few; d_gene: -; CDR3nt: TGTGCCAGCAGCCCGCAGGGGTATCAGCCCCAGCATTTT; CDR3aa: CASSPQGYQPQHF
j_gene: TRBJ2-3; v_gene: TRBV11-3; abundance: -; d_gene: -; CDR3nt: TGTGCCAGCAGCCAAAGCACAGATACGCAGTATTTT; CDR3aa: CASSQSTDTQYF
j_gene: TRBJ2-3; v_gene: TRBV7-2; abundance: -; d_gene: -; CDR3nt: TGTGCCAGCAGCTTGCCAGTCTCAGATACGCAGTATTTT; CDR3aa: CASSLPVSDTQYF
j_gene: TRBJ1-2; v_gene: TRBV5-1; abundance: -; d_gene: -; CDR3nt: TGCGCCAGCAGCCCGGGGGTTGGTGACTATGGCTACACCTTC; CDR3aa: CASSPGVGDYGYTF
j_gene: TRBJ1-5; v_gene: TRBV2; abundance: few; d_gene: -; CDR3nt: TGTGCCAGCGAGCGGGGCGTCAATCAGCCCCAGCATTTT; CDR3aa: CASERGVNQPQHF
j_gene: TRBJ2-5; v_gene: TRBV4-3; abundance: few; d_gene: -; CDR3nt: TGCGCCAGCAGCCAAGATCTCCGGGGTGGCGGCCCAGAAGAGACCCAGTACTTC; CDR3aa: CASSQDLRGGGPEETQYF
j_gene: TRBJ1-6; v_gene: TRBV6-6; abundance: few; d_gene: TRBD1; CDR3nt: TGTGCCAGCAGTCTTCGACAGGGAAATTCACCCCTCCACTTT; CDR3aa: CASSLRQGNSPLHF
j_gene: TRBJ2-1; v_gene: TRBV6-1; abundance: few; d_gene: TRBD2; CDR3nt: TGTGCCAGTATTGCAGGACTAGGGTCCTACAATGAGCAGTTCTTC; CDR3aa: CASIAGLGSYNEQFF